One and the same sample provided the 7 T cell receptor beta chains below, sequenced in a study of blood T cells in healthy people across ages. PCR was performed a second time for about 7 to 12 cycles using a sample-barcoded 5' primer and a J-beta primer mix. Each CDR3 protein is one row after TCRdb ran MiXCR on the 5' RACE reads. Of some 640,000 distinct CDR3 sequences listed, roughly 30% are singletons. The material sequenced was blood. The receptor set was obtained from a woman of 80 years or more in good health.

This clonotype was detected ten times or more. The V gene is TRBV20-1, the J gene TRBJ1-5, with D unresolved. The V gene lost 6 bases and the J gene lost 3 bases, with 18 bases spanning the gap. Germline V lookup: CDR1 DFQATT, CDR2 SNEGSKA (reference sequence). There are 15 residues in the CDR3. The CDR3 is CSAQDRPEPNQPQHF. The CDR3 DNA is TGCAGTGCCCAGGACCGCCCCGAACCCAATCAGCCCCAGCATTTT.

Concerning this clonotype itself: A single base separates this from a much larger clone, so it may be a read error. The J gene is TRBJ2-7, the V gene TRBV6-1; 8 bases are shared with TRBD1. This CDR3 has 14 amino acids. Trimming at V came to 7 bases and at J to 3 bases, leaving 8 bases not matched to a gene. The germline V gene has CDR1 MNHNS and CDR2 SASEGT. The CDR3 DNA follows: TGTGCCAGCAATCTAGACAGGGGAGACTACGAGCAGTACTTC. Protein product: CASNLDRGDYEQYF.

V and J are TRBV19 and TRBJ2-5; 8 positions match TRBD1. Germline V CDR1 and CDR2: LNHDA, SQIVND (reference sequence). The CDR3 length is 14 residues. J was trimmed by 2 bases and V by 6 bases; bases with no gene match: 5. The CDR3 DNA sequence: TGTGCCAGTAGACCACGACAGGGGCAAGAGACCCAGTACTTC. Residues: CASRPRQGQETQYF.

This clonotype was found a few times. The chain employs TRBV6-1 and TRBJ1-5; perhaps TRBD1 as D (5 bases). CDR1 is MNHNS and CDR2 is SASEGT in the germline V gene. CDR3 size: 15 residues. Trimming took 6 bases from V and 4 from J, leaving 16 bases between them. For the CDR3, the DNA is TGTGCCAGCAGGAGACAGCCAGCCGAAAATCAGCCCCAGCATTTT. This codes for CASRRQPAENQPQHF.

This clonotype was recorded many times. This chain links TRBV29-1 with TRBJ1-2; D unresolved. V lost 2 bases and J lost 5, with 9 bases in between. Germline CDR1 and CDR2: SQVTM and ANQGSEA. This CDR3 is 12 amino acids long. CDR3 sequence: CSVERQLYGYTF. CDR3 coding DNA: TGCAGCGTTGAACGCCAGTTATATGGCTACACCTTC.

This clonotype was detected ten times or more. V gene TRBV12-3 or TRBV12-4 combines with J gene TRBJ2-3; 11 bases are shared with TRBD1. The ends lost 5 bases at V and 6 bases at J; junction bases unmatched: 4. CDR3 length equals 14 residues. The CDR3 region is CASSGTGGMDTQYF. CDR3 sequence (DNA): TGTGCCAGCAGTGGGACAGGGGGGATGGATACGCAGTATTTT.

This clonotype was detected many times. The chain couples TRBV4-1 to TRBJ1-2, with D perhaps matching TRBD1 (6 bases). The CDR3 contains 15 residues. Trimming left V 3 bases short and J 4 bases short, with 15 bases between. Germline V gene lookup returns CDR1 MGHRA and CDR2 YSYEKL. The CDR3 DNA reads as TGCGCCAGCAGCCATGGGGAAGGGGGACCCTATGGCTACACCTTC. Amino acids: CASSHGEGGPYGYTF.